This TCR beta chain is from a study of naive and memory T cell subsets. Points from the study as a whole: Diversity fell and Gini index rose from naive through CM, EM, EMRA. Expression changes during T cell differentiation may affect RNA-based TCR counts.

J gave up 4 bases and V 1 base, and 4 bases lay outside the gene matches. The CDR3 sequence is 16 residues long. Germline V gene lookup returns CDR1 SEHNR and CDR2 FQNEAQ (reference sequence). An equimolar mix of two oligonucleotides served as the beta constant-region primer for TRBC1 and TRBC2. One entry per CDR3 protein results from TCRdb running MiXCR on the UMI-ligation and nested PCR reads. The sample yields about 85,000 distinct CDR3 sequences, about 12% seen once. This clonotype was recorded a few times. The antigen is unknown. Cells stained for CD3, CD4, CD8, CD45RA and CD27 were sorted into four subsets.

This clonotype was obtained from a human donor in good health. The chain joins TRBV7-9 to TRBJ1-6; 7 bases map to TRBD1. The sample taken for sequencing was central memory CD4+ T cells from blood. In DNA form, the CDR3 reads TGTGCCAGCAGCTTAGGGGGACAGATTTATAATTCACCCCTCCACTTT. Encoded protein: CASSLGGQIYNSPLHF.